Listed below are T cell receptor beta chains from one sample, sequenced in a study of blood T cell repertoires in COVID-19. Assay: immunoSEQ multiplex PCR; the TCRdb copy retains only in-frame clones and omits some. The profile shows under 150,000 clones, about 86% of them singletons. The sample comprised PBMCs or T cells enriched from blood (not recorded which). The receptors here all came from a woman in her forties or fifties who had recovered from COVID-19. CDR3s include the opening cysteine and the closing phenylalanine or tryptophan. The order of the fields is V gene, J gene, clone size, D gene, CDR3 length, CDR3 protein, CDR3 DNA. The D gene is left open where the match is weak. Rows may omit the clone size; those that give it use once, few, many or a size class.

TRBV4-1	TRBJ2-7	.	TRBD1	16	CASSQNRDRGLYEQYF	TGCGCCAGCAGCCAGAATAGGGACAGGGGGCTCTACGAGCAGTACTTC
TRBV5-1	TRBJ2-1	.	TRBD2	15	CASSFGLAGTHEQFF	TGCGCCAGCAGCTTCGGACTAGCGGGGACCCATGAGCAGTTCTTC
TRBV19	TRBJ1-1	few	.	16	CASSIDLLLMNTEAFF	TGTGCCAGTAGTATAGATCTACTGCTAATGAACACTGAAGCTTTCTTT
TRBV15	TRBJ2-1	.	.	14	CATERDLSYNEQFF	TGTGCCACTGAAAGGGACTTGTCATACAATGAGCAGTTCTTC
TRBV14	TRBJ2-3	once	TRBD2	18	CASSQDLVRLAGTDTQYF	TGTGCCAGCAGCCAAGATCTAGTGCGGCTAGCGGGGACAGATACGCAGTATTTT
TRBV7-3	TRBJ2-3	.	.	16	CASSLGEASGTDTQYF	TGTGCCAGCAGCTTAGGGGAAGCTAGCGGCACAGATACGCAGTATTTT
TRBV18	TRBJ2-7	.	.	12	CASSPDNYEQYF	TGTGCCAGCTCACCAGACAACTACGAGCAGTACTTC
TRBV10-1	TRBJ2-7	.	TRBD1	16	CASRHPGGCRRNEQYF	TGCGCCAGCAGGCACCCAGGGGGCTGCCGGAGGAACGAGCAGTACTTC
TRBV30	TRBJ2-6	.	TRBD1	16	CAWSVHRGSGANVLTF	TGTGCCTGGAGTGTACACAGGGGCTCTGGGGCCAACGTCCTGACTTTC
TRBV4-1	TRBJ2-7	.	TRBD1	19	CASSPGQAGFGPLRYEQYF	TGCGCCAGCAGCCCGGGACAGGCGGGGTTTGGGCCGCTACGCTACGAGCAGTACTTC
TRBV6-2/TRBV6-3	TRBJ1-5	medium-sized	.	13	CASSYRDNQPQHF	TGTGCCAGCAGTTACCGGGACAATCAGCCCCAGCATTTT
TRBV14	TRBJ2-7	.	TRBD2	15	CASSPQRRGGSEQYF	TGTGCCAGCAGCCCTCAGCGGCGGGGGGGGTCCGAGCAGTACTTC
TRBV19	TRBJ1-2	.	.	17	CASSIDAGDTSRGGYTF	TGTGCCAGTAGTATAGACGCCGGGGACACCTCTCGCGGGGGCTACACCTTC
TRBV5-1	TRBJ2-1	.	TRBD1	17	CASSEFEIGTGANEQFF	TGCGCCAGCAGCGAATTCGAAATCGGGACAGGGGCCAATGAGCAGTTCTTC
TRBV6-1	TRBJ2-7	.	TRBD2	16	CASSEGGGAVTYEQYF	TGTGCCAGCAGTGAAGGCGGGGGGGCTGTGACCTACGAGCAGTACTTC
TRBV11-2	TRBJ1-3	once	.	15	CASSPYDSLGNTIYF	TGTGCCAGCAGCCCCTACGACAGCCTAGGAAACACCATATATTTT
TRBV10-3	TRBJ2-7	.	.	17	CAISEPGEVSRDYEQYF	TGTGCCATCAGTGAGCCGGGTGAAGTCTCCCGAGACTACGAGCAGTACTTC
TRBV10-1	TRBJ1-6	.	.	14	CASSELPRGSPLHF	TGCGCCAGCAGTGAGTTGCCCAGGGGTTCACCCCTCCACTTT
TRBV19	TRBJ1-2	.	.	14	CATVRGRGNYGYTF	TGTGCCACAGTTCGCGGGAGGGGAAACTATGGCTACACCTTC
TRBV10-3	TRBJ1-2	.	.	13	CATLTGMDYGYTF	TGTGCCACTCTTACAGGGATGGACTATGGCTACACCTTC
TRBV24-1	TRBJ1-2	.	.	13	CATSDSDSYGYTF	TGTGCCACCAGTGATTCGGACAGCTATGGCTACACCTTC
TRBV9	TRBJ2-2	.	.	14	CASSMGQNTGELFF	TGTGCCAGCAGCATGGGACAGAACACCGGGGAGCTGTTTTTT
TRBV13	TRBJ2-4	.	.	15	CASSSRSGGRNIQYF	TGTGCCAGCAGCTCCCGCTCAGGGGGGAGAAACATTCAGTACTTC
TRBV7-9	TRBJ2-1	few	TRBD2	18	CASSPRGSGGALTYEQFF	TGTGCCAGCAGCCCTCGCGGTAGCGGGGGGGCCTTAACGTATGAGCAGTTCTTC
TRBV11-2	TRBJ2-3	.	.	14	CASSKGGPADTQYF	TGTGCCAGCAGTAAAGGGGGTCCCGCAGATACGCAGTATTTT
TRBV19	TRBJ1-6	.	TRBD1	17	CASSILRLTGSYSPLHF	TGTGCCAGTAGTATTTTACGCCTGACAGGGTCGTATTCACCCCTCCACTTT
TRBV5-1	TRBJ1-5	.	.	15	CASSSEGQGGQPQHF	TGCGCCAGCAGCTCGGAGGGCCAGGGAGGTCAGCCCCAGCATTTT
TRBV10-2	TRBJ2-7	.	TRBD2	15	CASSESAGTTYEQYF	TGCGCCAGCAGTGAAAGCGCGGGGACTACCTACGAGCAGTACTTC
TRBV5-1	TRBJ2-7	.	TRBD1	13	CASNPGQGDEQYF	TGCGCCAGTAATCCGGGACAGGGAGACGAGCAGTACTTC
TRBV5-1	TRBJ1-2	.	TRBD1	14	CASEPGQGTNGYTF	TGCGCCAGCGAACCGGGACAGGGGACGAATGGCTACACCTTC
TRBV5-4	TRBJ2-5	.	TRBD2	18	CASSPTGGTSGGVETQYF	TGTGCCAGCAGTCCCACGGGGGGGACTAGCGGGGGAGTGGAGACCCAGTACTTC